This T cell receptor (beta chain) originates from a study of beta chain features in type 1 diabetes. Study-level results: A moderate, significant TCRB CDR3 shortening appeared in type 1 diabetes across four CD4+ subsets.

The CDR3 covers 13 residues. Germline V gene sequence: CDR1 SGDLS, CDR2 YYNGEE. V lost 4 bases to trimming and J lost 11 bases, with 18 bases between them. Expressed TCRB transcripts got sequenced, as all isolated RNA was reverse transcribed. The method was immunoSEQ multiplex PCR; TCRdb's version includes in-frame clones alone and lacks a portion of them. The sample holds almost 350,000 clones; approximately 9.9% are singletons and the top ten take less than 1.2%. This clone was detected a few times. Its target is unknown. The chain combines TRBV9 with TRBJ2-5; D possibly corresponds to TRBD1 (6 bases). Input material: central memory CD4+ T cells from blood. This receptor was obtained from a man aged 25 to 40 with type 1 diabetes. The CDR3 loop is CASSQEAGAQQYF. Here the CDR3 DNA reads TGTGCCAGCAGCCAAGAGGCAGGGGCCCAGCAGTACTTC.